This T cell receptor (beta chain) derives from a study of post-analysis software for immune sequencing data. The study, taken as a whole, reports: Higher frequency in patients than in controls was seen for 5 or 6 TRBV segments, with TRBV5-6, TRBV5-1 and TRBV20-1 among them.

Remarks on this clonotype: Its specificity is unknown.

Sequencing libraries made from TCR beta cDNA carried unique molecular identifiers. TCRdb reprocessed the PCR reads with MiXCR, giving one entry per CDR3 protein. The sample contains about 820,000 distinct CDR3 sequences, roughly 58% of which appear only once. The CDR3 loop spans 15 amino acids. Per germline, CDR1 GTSNPN and CDR2 SVGIG (reference sequence). The trim removed 5 bases at V and 1 base at J, leaving 8 bases unmatched. This clonotype originated in a girl aged 10 to 17 with multiple sclerosis. The chain combines TRBV30 with TRBJ2-1; TRBD1 agrees at 7 bases. Input material: blood. The CDR3 loop is CAWGHGQASYNEQFF. In DNA, the CDR3 is TGTGCCTGGGGGCACGGACAGGCTTCCTACAATGAGCAGTTCTTC. The variable domain in full, completed from reference TRBV30 and TRBJ2-1, reads SQTIHQWPATLVQPVGSPLSLECTVEGTSNPNLYWYRQAAGRGLQLLFYSVGIGQISSEVPQNLSASRPQDRQFILSSKKLLLSDSGFYLCAWGHGQASYNEQFFGPGTRLTVL.